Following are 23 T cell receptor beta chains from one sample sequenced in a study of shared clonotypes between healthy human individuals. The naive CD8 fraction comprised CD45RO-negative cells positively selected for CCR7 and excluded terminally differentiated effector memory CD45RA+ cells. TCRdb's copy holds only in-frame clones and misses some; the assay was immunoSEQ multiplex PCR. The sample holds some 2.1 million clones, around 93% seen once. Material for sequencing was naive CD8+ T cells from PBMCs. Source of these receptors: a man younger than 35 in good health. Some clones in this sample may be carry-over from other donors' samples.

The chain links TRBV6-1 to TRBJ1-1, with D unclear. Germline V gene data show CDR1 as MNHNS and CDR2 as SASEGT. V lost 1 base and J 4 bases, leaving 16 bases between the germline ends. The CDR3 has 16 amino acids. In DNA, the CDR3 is TGTGCCAGCAGTGAAGGGTGGAGGCAGCGCCCCACTGAAGCTTTCTTT. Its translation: CASSEGWRQRPTEAFF.

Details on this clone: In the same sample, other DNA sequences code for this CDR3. As DNA, the CDR3 is TGTGCCAGCAGTTACGGAGGGATGAACACTGAAGCTTTCTTT. The encoded protein is CASSYGGMNTEAFF. This chain links TRBV6-5 with TRBJ1-1; no clear D. Trimming removed 2 bases at V and 0 bases at J, with 7 bases between. Looked up from germline, CDR1 is MNHEY and CDR2 is SVGAGI. The CDR3 totals 14 residues.

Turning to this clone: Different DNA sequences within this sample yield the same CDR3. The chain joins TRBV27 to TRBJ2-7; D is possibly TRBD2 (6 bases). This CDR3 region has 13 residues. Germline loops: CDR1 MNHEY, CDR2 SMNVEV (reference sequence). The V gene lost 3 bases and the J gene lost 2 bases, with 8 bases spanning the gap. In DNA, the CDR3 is TGTGCCAGCAGTTTGGGAGGAACCTACGAGCAGTACTTC. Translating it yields CASSLGGTYEQYF.

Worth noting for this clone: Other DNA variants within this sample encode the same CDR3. The CDR3 loop reads CASSDRGGETQYF. For the CDR3, the DNA is TGTGCCAGTAGTGACAGGGGGGGAGAGACCCAGTACTTC. The V gene is TRBV19, the J gene TRBJ2-5, with 9 bases that match TRBD1. V dropped 5 bases and J dropped 4; count of bases not matched to a gene: 2. CDR1 is LNHDA, CDR2 SQIVND, per germline (reference sequence). CDR3 length: 13 residues.

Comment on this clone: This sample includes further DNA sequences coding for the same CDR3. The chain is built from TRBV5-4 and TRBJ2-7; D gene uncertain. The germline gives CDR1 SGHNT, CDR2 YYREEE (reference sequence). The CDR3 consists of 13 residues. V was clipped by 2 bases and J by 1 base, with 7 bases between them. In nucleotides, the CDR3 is TGTGCCAGCAGCTTATCCCGATCCTACGAGCAGTACTTC. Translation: CASSLSRSYEQYF.

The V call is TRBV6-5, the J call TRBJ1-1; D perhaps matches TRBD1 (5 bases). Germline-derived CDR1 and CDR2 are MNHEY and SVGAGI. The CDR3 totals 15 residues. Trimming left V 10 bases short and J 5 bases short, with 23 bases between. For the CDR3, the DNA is TGTGCCACCGAAGCCCGGGGGATAAAGGGGACTGAAGCTTTCTTT. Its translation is CATEARGIKGTEAFF.

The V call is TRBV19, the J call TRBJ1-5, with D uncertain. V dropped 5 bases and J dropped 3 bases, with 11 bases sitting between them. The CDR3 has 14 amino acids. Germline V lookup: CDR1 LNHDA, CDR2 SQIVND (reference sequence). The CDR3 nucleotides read TGTGCCAGTAGTGGGGAGAGCCTCAATCAGCCCCAGCATTTT. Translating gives CASSGESLNQPQHF.

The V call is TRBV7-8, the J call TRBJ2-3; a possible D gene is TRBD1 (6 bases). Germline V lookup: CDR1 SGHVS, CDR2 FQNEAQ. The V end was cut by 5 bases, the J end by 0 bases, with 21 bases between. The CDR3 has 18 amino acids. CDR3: CASSAVPPRQASTDTQYF. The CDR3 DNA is TGTGCCAGCAGCGCCGTCCCCCCGCGACAGGCTAGCACAGATACGCAGTATTTT. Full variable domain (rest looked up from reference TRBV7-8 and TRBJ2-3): GAGVSQSPRYKVAKRGQDVALRCDPISGHVSLFWYQQALGQGPEFLTYFQNEAQLDKSGLPSDRFFAERPEGSVSTLKIQRTQQEDSAVYLCASSAVPPRQASTDTQYFGPGTRLTVL.

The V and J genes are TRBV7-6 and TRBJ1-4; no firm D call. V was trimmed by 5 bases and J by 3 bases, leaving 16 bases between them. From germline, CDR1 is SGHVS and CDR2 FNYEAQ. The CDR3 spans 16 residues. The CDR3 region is CASSPFGRNSNEKLFF. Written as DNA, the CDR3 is TGTGCCAGCAGCCCCTTTGGGCGTAACTCTAATGAAAAACTGTTTTTT.

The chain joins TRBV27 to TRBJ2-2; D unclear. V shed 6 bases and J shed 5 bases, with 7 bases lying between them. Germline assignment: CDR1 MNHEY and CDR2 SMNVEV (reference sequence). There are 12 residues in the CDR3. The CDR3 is CASRVRTGELFF. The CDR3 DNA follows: TGTGCCAGCAGAGTGCGGACCGGGGAGCTGTTTTTT.

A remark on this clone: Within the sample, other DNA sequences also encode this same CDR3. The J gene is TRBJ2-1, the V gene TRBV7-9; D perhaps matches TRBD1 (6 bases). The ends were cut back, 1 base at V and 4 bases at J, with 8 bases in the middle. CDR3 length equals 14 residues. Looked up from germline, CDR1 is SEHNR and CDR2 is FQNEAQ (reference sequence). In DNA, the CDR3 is TGTGCCAGCAGCTTAGGGGGGCTATACAATGAGCAGTTCTTC. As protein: CASSLGGLYNEQFF.

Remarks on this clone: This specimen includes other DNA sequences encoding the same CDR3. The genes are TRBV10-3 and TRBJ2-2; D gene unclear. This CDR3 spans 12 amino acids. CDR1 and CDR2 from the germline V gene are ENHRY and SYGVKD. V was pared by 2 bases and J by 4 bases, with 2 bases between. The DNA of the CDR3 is TGTGCCATCAGTGAGGGCACCGGGGAGCTGTTTTTT. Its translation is CAISEGTGELFF.

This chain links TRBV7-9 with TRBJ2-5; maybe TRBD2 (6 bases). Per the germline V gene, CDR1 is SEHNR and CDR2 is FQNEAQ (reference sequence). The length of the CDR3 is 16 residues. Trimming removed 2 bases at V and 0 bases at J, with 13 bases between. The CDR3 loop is CASSLTASAYQETQYF. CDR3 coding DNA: TGTGCCAGCAGCTTAACGGCTAGCGCGTACCAAGAGACCCAGTACTTC.

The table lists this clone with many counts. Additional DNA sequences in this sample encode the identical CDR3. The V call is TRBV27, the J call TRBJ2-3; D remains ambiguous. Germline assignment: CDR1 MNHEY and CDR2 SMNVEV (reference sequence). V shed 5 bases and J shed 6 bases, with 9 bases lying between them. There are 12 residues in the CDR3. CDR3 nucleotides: TGTGCCAGCAGTCCCAATATGGATACGCAGTATTTT. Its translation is CASSPNMDTQYF.

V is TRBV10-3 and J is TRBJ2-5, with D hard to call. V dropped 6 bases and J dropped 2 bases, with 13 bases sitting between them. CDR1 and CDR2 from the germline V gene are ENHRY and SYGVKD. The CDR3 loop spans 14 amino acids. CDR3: CAISYSLRQETQYF. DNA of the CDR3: TGTGCCATCAGCTACTCCCTCCGGCAAGAGACCCAGTACTTC.

CDR3 residues: CASNSGRSDTQYF. Written as DNA, the CDR3 is TGCGCCAGCAACAGCGGGCGCTCAGATACGCAGTATTTT. J is TRBJ2-3 and V is TRBV4-1; D perhaps matches TRBD2 (6 bases). CDR3 length equals 13 residues. Trimming left V 7 bases short and J 4 bases short, with 12 bases between. Germline-derived CDR1 and CDR2 are MGHRA and YSYEKL.

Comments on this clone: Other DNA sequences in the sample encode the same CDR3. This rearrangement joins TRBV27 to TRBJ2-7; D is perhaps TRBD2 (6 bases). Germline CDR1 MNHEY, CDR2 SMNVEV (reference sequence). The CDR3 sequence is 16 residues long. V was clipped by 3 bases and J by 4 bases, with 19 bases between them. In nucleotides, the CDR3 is TGTGCCAGCAGTTTGAGTCCCGGGACTGCGAATTACGAGCAGTACTTC. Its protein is CASSLSPGTANYEQYF.

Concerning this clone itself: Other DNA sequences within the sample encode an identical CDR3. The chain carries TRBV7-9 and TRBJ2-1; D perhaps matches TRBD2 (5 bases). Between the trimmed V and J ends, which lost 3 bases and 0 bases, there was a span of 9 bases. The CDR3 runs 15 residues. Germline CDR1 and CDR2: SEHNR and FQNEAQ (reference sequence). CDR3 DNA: TGTGCCAGCAGCTTGGGCGGGTACTCCTACAATGAGCAGTTCTTC. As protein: CASSLGGYSYNEQFF.

CDR3 amino acids: CASSKHREPLTEAFF. DNA of the CDR3: TGTGCCAGCAGCAAACACAGGGAGCCACTAACAGAAGCTTTCTTT. This chain links TRBV27 with TRBJ1-1; tentatively, D is TRBD1 (6 bases). This CDR3 is 15 amino acids long. The V gene's germline CDR1 is MNHEY and CDR2 SMNVEV (reference sequence). Trimming left V 6 bases short and J 8 bases short, with 22 bases between.

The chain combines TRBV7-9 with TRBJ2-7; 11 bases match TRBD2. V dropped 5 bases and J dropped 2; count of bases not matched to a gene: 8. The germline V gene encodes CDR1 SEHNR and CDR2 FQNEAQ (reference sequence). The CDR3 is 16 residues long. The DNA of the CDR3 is TGTGCCAGCAGCCACCCCACTAGCGGGGGAACCTACGAGCAGTACTTC. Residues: CASSHPTSGGTYEQYF. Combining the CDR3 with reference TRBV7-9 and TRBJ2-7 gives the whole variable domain DTGVSQNPRHKITKRGQNVTFRCDPISEHNRLYWYRQTLGQGPEFLTYFQNEAQLEKSRLLSDRFSAERPKGSFSTLEIQRTEQGDSAMYLCASSHPTSGGTYEQYFGPGTRLTVT.

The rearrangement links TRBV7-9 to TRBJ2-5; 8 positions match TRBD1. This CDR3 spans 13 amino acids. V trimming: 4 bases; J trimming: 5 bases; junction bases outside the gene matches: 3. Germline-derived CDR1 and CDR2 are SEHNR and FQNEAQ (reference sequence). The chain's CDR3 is CASSSDRGETQYF. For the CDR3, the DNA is TGTGCCAGCAGCTCCGACAGGGGTGAGACCCAGTACTTC.

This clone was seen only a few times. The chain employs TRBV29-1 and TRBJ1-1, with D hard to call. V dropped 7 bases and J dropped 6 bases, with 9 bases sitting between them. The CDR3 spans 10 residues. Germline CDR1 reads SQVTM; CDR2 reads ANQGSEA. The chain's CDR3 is CSAHGSEAFF. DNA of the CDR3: TGCAGCGCCCATGGGTCTGAAGCTTTCTTT. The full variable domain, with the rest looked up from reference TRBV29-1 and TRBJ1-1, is SAVISQKPSRDICQRGTSLTIQCQVDSQVTMMFWYRQQPGQSLTLIATANQGSEATYESGFVIDKFPISRPNLTFSTLTVSNMSPEDSSIYLCSAHGSEAFFGQGTRLTVV.

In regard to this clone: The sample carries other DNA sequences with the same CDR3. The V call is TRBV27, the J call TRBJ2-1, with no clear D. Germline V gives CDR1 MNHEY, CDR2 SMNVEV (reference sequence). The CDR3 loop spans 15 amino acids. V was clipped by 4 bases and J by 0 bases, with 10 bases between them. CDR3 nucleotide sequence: TGTGCCAGCAGTTCTTACGGAGCCTCCTACAATGAGCAGTTCTTC. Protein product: CASSSYGASYNEQFF.